Listed here are 22 T cell receptor beta chains from one sample, sequenced in a study of cytomegalovirus exposure and HLA in healthy donors. Amplification used 60 Vbeta primers and 13 Jbeta primers. Generated by immunoSEQ multiplex PCR, the TCRdb table keeps only in-frame clones and is missing some. Here the sample spans 160,000 or so clones, about 80% being singletons. The sample consisted of PBMCs. These receptors all stem from a man aged 30-40 years in good health and CMV-seronegative.

The CDR3 spells CASSLTGQGNTGELFF. The DNA of the CDR3 is TGTGCCAGCAGCTTGACGGGACAGGGTAACACCGGGGAGCTGTTTTTT. This rearrangement joins TRBV7-3 to TRBJ2-2; 9 bases are shared with TRBD1. In germline, CDR1 is SGHTA, CDR2 FQGTGA. Losses at the gene ends were 3 bases for V and 2 bases for J; bases not matched to a gene: 4. The CDR3 is made up of 16 amino acids. Using reference TRBV7-3 and TRBJ2-2 for the parts outside the CDR3, the full variable domain is GAGVSQTPSNKVTEKGKYVELRCDPISGHTALYWYRQSLGQGPEFLIYFQGTGAADDSGLPNDRFFAVRPEGSVSTLKIQRTERGDSAVYLCASSLTGQGNTGELFFGEGSRLTVL.

This clone was observed a single time. The chain uses TRBV5-5 and TRBJ2-5; tentatively, D is TRBD1 (5 bases). Looked up from germline, CDR1 is SGHKS and CDR2 is YYEKEE (reference sequence). The CDR3 consists of 14 residues. The germline V and J ends were trimmed by 3 bases and 5 bases, with 14 bases remaining between them. The CDR3 DNA is TGTGCCAGCAGCTCCAGGGATGCTGGGGAGACCCAGTACTTC. Protein sequence: CASSSRDAGETQYF.

In nucleotides, the CDR3 is TGCGCCAGCAGCAGTTGGGACAGGGTTCGGACCGGGGAGCTGTTTTTT. This gives the protein CASSSWDRVRTGELFF. The V gene is TRBV4-3, the J gene TRBJ2-2; 9 positions agree with TRBD1. In germline, CDR1 is LGHNA, CDR2 YSLEER. Trimming at V came to 5 bases and at J to 5 bases, leaving 9 bases not matched to a gene. The CDR3 length is 16 residues.

The V call is TRBV4-3, the J call TRBJ2-1, with 8 bases matching TRBD1. Germline CDR1 and CDR2: LGHNA and YSLEER. The CDR3 has 14 amino acids. With 11 bases clipped from V and 6 bases from J, the junction kept 12 bases outside the gene matches. The CDR3 loop reads CAGQTGVPGNEQFF. CDR3 sequence (DNA): TGCGCCGGTCAGACAGGGGTCCCTGGCAATGAGCAGTTCTTC.

This clone was counted a single time. This chain uses TRBV7-2 with TRBJ2-3; 8 nucleotides match TRBD1. V dropped 1 base and J dropped 3; count of bases not matched to a gene: 9. The CDR3 has 17 residues. Germline V gene data show CDR1 as SGHTA and CDR2 as FQGNSA. The CDR3 here is CASSLGVGRGQTDTQYF. The CDR3 nucleotides are TGTGCCAGCAGCTTAGGGGTCGGCAGGGGGCAGACAGATACGCAGTATTTT.

The chain joins TRBV6-5 to TRBJ2-1; 14 positions agree with TRBD2. Trimming at V came to 6 bases and at J to 7 bases, leaving 5 bases not matched to a gene. This CDR3 spans 15 amino acids. Germline V gene data show CDR1 as MNHEY and CDR2 as SVGAGI. In nucleotides, the CDR3 is TGTGCCAGCAGCTACCGACTAGCGGGAGGGAATGAGCAGTTCTTC. Amino acid sequence: CASSYRLAGGNEQFF.

The chain couples TRBV28 to TRBJ2-2, with D perhaps matching TRBD2 (6 bases). This CDR3 spans 13 amino acids. From germline, CDR1 is MDHEN and CDR2 SYDVKM. V lost 2 bases to trimming and J lost 8 bases, with 9 bases between them. The CDR3 protein is CASSLVGGGELFF. The CDR3 DNA is TGTGCCAGCAGTTTAGTCGGGGGAGGGGAGCTGTTTTTT.

This chain uses TRBV6-5 with TRBJ2-1; possible D gene TRBD2, 5 bases. V lost 5 bases, J lost 9 bases, and 20 bases lay in between. Germline loops: CDR1 MNHEY, CDR2 SVGAGI. This CDR3 is 15 amino acids long. The CDR3 here is CASSNLGSAPGEQFF. CDR3 sequence (DNA): TGTGCCAGCAGTAACCTGGGGAGCGCCCCCGGTGAGCAGTTCTTC.

V gene TRBV10-3 combines with J gene TRBJ1-1; a possible D gene is TRBD1 (6 bases). This CDR3 region has 15 residues. CDR1 and CDR2 (germline): ENHRY, SYGVKD. Trimming removed 3 bases from V and 3 bases from J, with 14 bases in between. The CDR3 DNA reads as TGTGCCATCAGTGACCGGGGGGCTAGCTACACTGAAGCTTTCTTT. Protein product: CAISDRGASYTEAFF.

J is TRBJ1-5 and V is TRBV4-2, with 7 bases fitting TRBD1. This CDR3 region has 18 residues. The V and J ends lost 4 bases and 0 bases, in that order; junction bases with no gene match: 12. Germline V lookup: CDR1 LGHNA, CDR2 YNFKEQ. DNA for the CDR3: TGTGCCAGCAGCCTAACACGCACGACAGGGAATAGCAATCAGCCCCAGCATTTT. It codes for CASSLTRTTGNSNQPQHF.

The sample holds a few counts of this clone. The J gene is TRBJ2-5, the V gene TRBV11-2, with D tentatively TRBD2 (7 bases). Gene TRBJ2-7 matches the end of the DNA better, so the J call may be wrong. Germline-derived CDR1 and CDR2 are SGHAT and FQNNGV. The CDR3 totals 16 residues. The CDR3 bases are TGTGCCAGCAGCTTAAGGGGGAGGGACGGCTACTACGAGCAGTACTTC. Its translation: CASSLRGRDGYYEQYF.

The chain employs TRBV6-5 and TRBJ1-4; TRBD1 aligns across 8 bases. The CDR3 contains 14 residues. After removal of 4 bases from V and 8 bases from J, the junction contained 6 bases not matched to a gene. Germline-derived CDR1 and CDR2 are MNHEY and SVGAGI. The CDR3 DNA reads as TGTGCCAGCAGTTCTTGGACAGGGAGGGAAAAACTGTTTTTT. Translation gives CASSSWTGREKLFF.

V is TRBV6-6 and J is TRBJ2-1; 10 bases match TRBD2. Losses at the gene ends were 5 bases for V and 8 bases for J; bases not matched to a gene: 9. In germline, CDR1 is MNHNY, CDR2 SVGAGI (reference sequence). The CDR3 spans 15 residues. The CDR3 nucleotides read TGTGCCAGCAGTCAGCGGGAGGGCCAAATCCATGAGCAGTTCTTC. Translating gives CASSQREGQIHEQFF.

The chain employs TRBV19 and TRBJ1-6, with 9 bases fitting TRBD1. Germline CDR1 is LNHDA and CDR2 is SQIVND (reference sequence). The CDR3 length is 16 residues. After removal of 4 bases from V and 5 bases from J, the junction contained 6 bases not matched to a gene. This CDR3 is CASSTRTGANNSPLHF. CDR3 DNA sequence: TGTGCCAGTAGTACAAGGACAGGGGCCAATAATTCACCCCTCCACTTT.

V gene TRBV12-5 combines with J gene TRBJ2-3; 7 positions match TRBD1. There are 16 residues in the CDR3. CDR1 is LGHNT, CDR2 FRNRAP, per germline. The V and J ends lost 2 bases and 4 bases, in that order; junction bases with no gene match: 9. The CDR3 DNA sequence: TGTGCTAGTGGTTTGTACGTAGGGGGCGGCCCAGATACGCAGTATTTT. This codes for CASGLYVGGGPDTQYF.

The J gene is TRBJ2-5, the V gene TRBV5-1; TRBD2 matches at 11 bases. The DNA end is a closer match to TRBJ2-7, so the J assignment may be wrong. The CDR3 contains 15 residues. CDR1 and CDR2 (germline): SGHRS, YFSETQ. In nucleotides, the CDR3 is TGCGCCAGCAGCTATTCGCCTAGCGGGGGGTACGAGCAGTACTTC. This translates into CASSYSPSGGYEQYF.

This clone was counted a few times. The V call is TRBV4-3, the J call TRBJ2-7; D possibly corresponds to TRBD1 (6 bases). CDR1 and CDR2 from the germline V gene are LGHNA and YSLEER. Deletions cut 0 bases from V and 4 bases from J, with 13 bases between. The CDR3 spans 15 residues. This CDR3 is CASSQDTGTVYEQYF. The CDR3 DNA reads TGCGCCAGCAGCCAAGACACAGGGACCGTTTACGAGCAGTACTTC.

This chain joins TRBV19 and TRBJ2-7, with D perhaps TRBD1 (6 bases). The germline V gene encodes CDR1 LNHDA and CDR2 SQIVND (reference sequence). V was cut by 7 bases and J by 2 bases, with 15 bases left in between. The CDR3 sequence is 14 residues long. The CDR3 loop is CASTPGVEPYEQYF. DNA of the CDR3: TGTGCCAGTACCCCAGGGGTAGAGCCCTACGAGCAGTACTTC.

The V and J genes are TRBV12-2 and TRBJ2-7; TRBD2 was called by the table and not checked on the DNA. TRBV12-2 is a pseudogene locus. This CDR3 comprises 18 residues. CDR3 loop: CATRPLRGRTINPYEQYF. The CDR3 DNA reads TGTGCAACCCGCCCGTTGCGCGGGAGGACCATCAATCCCTACGAGCAGTACTTC.

V is TRBV11-2 and J is TRBJ2-7; 9 bases line up with TRBD1. Trimming removed 1 base from V and 5 bases from J; junction bases left unmatched: 18. Germline V gene data show CDR1 as SGHAT and CDR2 as FQNNGV. The CDR3 is 19 amino acids. CDR3 DNA sequence: TGTGCCAGCAGCTTAGTTCCTTCTTACTGGGGGACAGGGCTAAACGAGCAGTACTTC. Amino acid sequence: CASSLVPSYWGTGLNEQYF.

The J gene is TRBJ2-5, the V gene TRBV6-6, with D possibly TRBD1 on 5 matching bases. The germline V gene encodes CDR1 MNHNY and CDR2 SVGAGI (reference sequence). The CDR3 is 15 residues long. Trimming cost V 5 bases and J 5 bases, with 18 bases left between them. This CDR3 is CASSPTGADGETQYF. DNA for the CDR3: TGTGCCAGCAGTCCTACAGGAGCCGATGGGGAGACCCAGTACTTC.

This sequence joins TRBV4-3 and TRBJ1-1; D is undetermined. This CDR3 is 14 amino acids long. Germline assignment: CDR1 LGHNA and CDR2 YSLEER. With 0 bases removed from V and 1 base from J, the gap between germline ends came to 6 bases. CDR3 in amino acids: CASSQDRGNTEAFF. The CDR3 coding sequence is TGCGCCAGCAGCCAAGATCGGGGGAACACTGAAGCTTTCTTT.